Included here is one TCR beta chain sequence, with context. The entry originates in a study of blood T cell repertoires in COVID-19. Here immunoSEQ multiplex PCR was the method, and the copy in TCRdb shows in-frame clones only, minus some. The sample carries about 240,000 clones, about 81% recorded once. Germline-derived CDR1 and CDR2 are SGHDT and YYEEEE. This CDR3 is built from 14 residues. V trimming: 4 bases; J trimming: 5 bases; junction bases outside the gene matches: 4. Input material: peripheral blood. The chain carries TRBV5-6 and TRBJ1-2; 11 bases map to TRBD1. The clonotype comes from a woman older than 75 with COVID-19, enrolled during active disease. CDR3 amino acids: CASSRTGGRYGYTF. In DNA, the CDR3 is TGTGCCAGCAGCAGGACAGGGGGCAGATATGGCTACACCTTC.